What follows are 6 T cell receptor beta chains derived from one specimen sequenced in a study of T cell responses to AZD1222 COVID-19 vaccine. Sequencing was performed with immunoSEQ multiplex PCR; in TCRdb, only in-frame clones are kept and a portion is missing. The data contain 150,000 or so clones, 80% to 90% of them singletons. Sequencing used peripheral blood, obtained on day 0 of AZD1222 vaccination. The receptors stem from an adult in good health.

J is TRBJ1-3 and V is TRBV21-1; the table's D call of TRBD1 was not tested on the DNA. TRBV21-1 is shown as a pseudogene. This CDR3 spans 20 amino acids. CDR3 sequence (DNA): TGTGCCAGCAGCAACCCCTGGGACACGACAAAGAACCCCTCTGGAAACACCATATATTTT. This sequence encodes CASSNPWDTTKNPSGNTIYF.

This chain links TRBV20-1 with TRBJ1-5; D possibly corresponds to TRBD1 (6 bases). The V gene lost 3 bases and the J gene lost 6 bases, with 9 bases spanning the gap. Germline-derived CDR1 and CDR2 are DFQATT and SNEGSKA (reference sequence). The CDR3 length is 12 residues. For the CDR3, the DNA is TGCAGTGCTAGTGGGGGCGGTCAGCCCCAGCATTTT. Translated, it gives CSASGGGQPQHF.

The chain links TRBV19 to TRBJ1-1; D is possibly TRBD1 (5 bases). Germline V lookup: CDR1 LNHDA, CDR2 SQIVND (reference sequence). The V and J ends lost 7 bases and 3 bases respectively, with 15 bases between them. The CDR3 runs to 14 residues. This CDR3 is CASTLGWDDTEAFF. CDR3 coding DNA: TGTGCCAGTACTCTTGGCTGGGACGACACTGAAGCTTTCTTT.

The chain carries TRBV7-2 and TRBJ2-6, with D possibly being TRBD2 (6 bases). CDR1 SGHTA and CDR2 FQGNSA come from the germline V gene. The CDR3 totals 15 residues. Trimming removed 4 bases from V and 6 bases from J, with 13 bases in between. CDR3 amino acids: CASSSAGLQANVLTF. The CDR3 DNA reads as TGTGCCAGCAGCTCGGCAGGACTACAGGCCAACGTCCTGACTTTC.

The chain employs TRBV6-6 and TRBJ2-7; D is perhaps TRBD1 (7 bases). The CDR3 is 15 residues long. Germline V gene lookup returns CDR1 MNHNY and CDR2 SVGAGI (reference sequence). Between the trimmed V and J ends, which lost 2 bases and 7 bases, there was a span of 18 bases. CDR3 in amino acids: CASSYRRTSGGEQYF. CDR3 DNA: TGTGCCAGCAGTTACCGCCGTACCTCAGGGGGGGAGCAGTACTTC.

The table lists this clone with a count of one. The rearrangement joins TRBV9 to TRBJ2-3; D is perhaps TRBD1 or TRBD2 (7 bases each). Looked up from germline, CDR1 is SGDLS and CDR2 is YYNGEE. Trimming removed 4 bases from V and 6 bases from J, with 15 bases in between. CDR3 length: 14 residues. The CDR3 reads CASSPRGGPDTQYF. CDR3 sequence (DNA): TGTGCCAGCAGCCCCAGGGGGGGGCCCGATACGCAGTATTTT.